The TCR beta chain described here comes from a study of cytomegalovirus exposure and HLA in healthy donors (dated by TCRdb to between 2016 and 2019). Regarding the complete study: An earlier analysis of about 530 of the donors reported around 280 Gb of sequence data and about 120 million unique TCR beta sequences obtained from roughly 170 million T cells. An early release covering about 600 HLA-typed donors comprised approximately 300 gigabases of sequencing data and approximately 85 million unique TCR sequences. The genetic ancestry cluster associated with self-reported Caucasian donors included about 81% of the roughly 360 genotyped donors. The study aimed to test whether signatures of past pathogen exposure could be identified by cataloging public T cell receptors. The T cell repertoires of 666 subjects were profiled by immunosequencing and related to cytomegalovirus serostatus. In addition to the first cohort of 650 to 750 subjects, a separate validation cohort of 130 or so different subjects was used. To predict cytomegalovirus infection status, the study brought together high-throughput TCR immunosequencing, statistical association of individual TCRs with disease status, and machine learning. To study patterns of TCR occurrence, a later analysis re-analyzed previously published TCR beta repertoires from 700 or so donors and added high-resolution HLA genotyping. The later analysis used no new phenotypic data to find candidate immune exposures, relying instead on TCR beta sequences and their occurrence across donors. An earlier analysis of several hundred of the donors used high-throughput TCR beta sequencing to judge whether each TCR beta V gene segment behaved as functional or pseudogenic. Donor age, sex, ethnicity and CMV serostatus were compiled alongside the repertoire data. Genome-wide SNP genotypes for about 55% of the 666 donors were used in a later genetic analysis, which treated that subset as a discovery cohort. All discovery cohort repertoires had been generated on a single sequencing platform. HLA typing covered class I and class II loci at four-digit resolution. Typing coverage differed by locus: A, B, C, DRB1 and DQB1 were typed in about 620-640 donors, DQA1 in about 560, DPA1 in nearly 610, and DPB1 in around 440. About 5 DR-DQ haplotypes were handled as single units for association and clustering, since linkage in the cohort was strong. Among 398 genotyped donors of the cohort, an average of approximately 240,000 unique TCR beta nucleotide sequences was sequenced per donor, of which 15% to 20% were non-productive. Overall study outcomes, separate from this receptor: According to a later analysis, parvovirus B19, influenza, CMV and Epstein-Barr virus appeared linked to several top co-occurrence clusters. A cluster of highly shared sequence variants was judged likely to represent a technical artifact of the sequencing pipeline. The only immune exposure information available for the cohort was CMV serostatus. Most CMV-associated TCR beta chains appeared to be HLA-restricted in a later analysis, and the HLA associations seemed to be driven largely by CMV exposure. Three of the identified cytomegalovirus-associated TCR beta chains were confirmed in vitro to be specific for cytomegalovirus antigens. According to a later genetic analysis, donors in an Asian-associated ancestry cluster had fewer N-insertions in productive TCRs than the approximately 650-donor mean. A further reported finding was that TCR beta sequences accurately predicted the HLA-A and HLA-B alleles for most subjects in the first cohort. In a later analysis, some 18,000 TCR beta sequences were associated with specific HLA alleles at a false discovery rate of 0.05. Because HLA typing was missing for some donors at each locus, association tests included only the typed subset. The classifier was reported to diagnose cytomegalovirus status with high specificity and sensitivity in both the original cohort and the validation cohort. According to the authors, the approach could potentially be generalized to other disease states and immunological phenotypes. Because counts were too low, more than 15 rarely observed V segments, including chromosome 9 orphons, were left out of the earlier analysis of 500 to 750 of the donors. In a later analysis, HLA-associated TCR beta chains showed more clonal expansion and lower generation probabilities than non-associated chains that were equally common. Sequencing depth was assumed to be roughly uniform across donors in the presence/absence analyses, though that assumption may not hold. In a later analysis, the rate of TCR association differed among HLA loci, with DRB1 alleles having the most associated TCRs and HLA-C alleles having the fewest. The cohort was sequenced for TCR beta chains only, and without alpha or paired-chain data the features that could be detected were limited. An association between a missense DCLRE1C variant and V-gene and J-gene trimming of TCR beta chains was found in a later genetic analysis and replicated in an independent cohort. While some public TCRs were present in many individuals, most TCR sequences turned up only very rarely across donors. Some IMGT-functional V segments, including TRBV6-2 and TRBV6-3, could not be told apart with the 87-base-pair reads, so those segments were excluded. Correlated functional status among segregating V segments might reflect linkage disequilibrium, but an unknown experimental factor could not be ruled out. An earlier analysis of approximately 570 of the donors showed that most TCR beta V segments appeared in productive rearrangements either about 90% or about 30% of the time, which broadly matched IMGT annotations. When HLA alleles, especially DR and DQ, strongly co-occurred, TCR associations were difficult to assign to individual alleles. In the study, about 150 TCR beta chains were listed as associated with cytomegalovirus.

The cohort comprised around 690 healthy bone marrow donors. At the time of sampling, every cohort member was nominally healthy, though immune exposures that went unrecorded were likely present. The donor tested CMV seropositive, placing the donor among the roughly 300 seropositive members of the cohort. Each donor provided a peripheral blood sample, and peripheral blood mononuclear cells were used for TCR beta sequencing. Genomic DNA was extracted from the blood cell samples with the Qiagen DNeasy Blood Extraction Kit. This clone was counted only a few times. Its antigen remains unidentified. Base quality data are lacking; no much larger clone is found one base away. CDR1 and CDR2 are read off the germline V gene as MNHEY and SVGAGI. The junction carries 10 bases between V and J, which are trimmed by 5 bases and 3 bases respectively. Measured from the cysteine to the phenylalanine, the CDR3 is 13 residues long. This entry keeps only the CDR3 DNA: 39 bases, framed from base 1.

Library prep was done by the immunoSEQ multiplex PCR assay. For the multiplex PCR, a mixture combining 60 forward primers for TCR Vbeta segments and 13 reverse primers for TCR Jbeta segments was used. A multiplex PCR assay on genomic DNA amplified the CDR3 region of rearranged TCR beta genes. On the Illumina HiSeq System, the amplified TCR beta libraries were sequenced as 87-base-pair reads. The paper's processing steps were these. A later analysis tallied 75 million to 95 million unique TCR beta chains across the 660 or so repertoires, and about 10 million of those chains were shared by two or more donors. To remove PCR and sequencing errors, raw reads were error-corrected and collapsed into unique sequences using a nearest-neighbor algorithm that merged closely related sequences. CDR3 sequences were aligned to IMGT reference sequences to assign V, D and J gene segments. For a sequence to be retained, a match of at least six nucleotides to both a V gene segment and a J gene segment was required. Rearrangements were classified as productive when the CDR3 lacked stop codons and remained in frame with V and J, and all other rearrangements were classified as non-productive. CDR3 was defined according to IMGT convention as the region running from the second conserved V-encoded cysteine to the conserved J-encoded phenylalanine. The earlier analysis of fewer than 750 of the donors excluded sequences that lacked an unambiguous match to a single V gene segment. In an earlier analysis of around 590 of the donors, a V segment was called functional when productive rearrangements were above 56.7%, and segregating when the standard deviation between donors exceeded 5%. To diagnose cytomegalovirus status from the catalog of TCR beta chain sequences, a statistical classification framework was built. In a later analysis, V and J genes were assigned by comparing TCR nucleotide sequences against IMGT/GENE-DB human TR gene sequences. The TCRdist pipeline was used in a later analysis to assign CDR3 sequences and most-parsimonious VDJ recombination scenarios. In a later analysis, every TCR beta chain was defined by the combination of its CDR3 amino acid sequence and its V-gene family, and reads without a unique V-gene family were dropped. In a later analysis, nearly 600 highly shared, low-generation-probability nucleotide sequences were removed to address suspected cross-contamination and a sequencing artifact. A later analysis calculated a clonal expansion index for each public chain from normalized within-repertoire ranks of inferred template counts. In a later analysis, generation probabilities were computed using a VDJ recombination model fitted to out-of-frame rearrangements, and the results were checked against IGoR. In a later analysis, TCR-TCR, TCR-HLA and TCR-CMV co-occurrence was scored with hypergeometric tests, and a repertoire-size bias correction was applied to TCR pairs. False discovery rates were estimated in a later analysis by permuting HLA or CMV assignments 20 times. In a later analysis, co-occurring TCRs were grouped with DBSCAN, and TCRdist sequence similarity was added when clustering was performed within HLA-allele-positive subsets. Co-occurrence clustering excluded repertoires with fewer than 30,000 or more than 120,000 public chains, plus five with anomalous nucleotide sharing. TCRdb took over this immuneACCESS table, retaining in-frame rearrangements with V and J assigned. Such tables are incomplete; in checked studies, under half of the missing clones stem from an unresolved V gene, and the remainder is unexplained. V and J calls and clone size are as listed in that table; D and trimming were resolved from the DNA. Present in this sample are about 170,000 clones, roughly 82% of which were seen just once. The leading ten clones occupy approximately 1.4% of the sample.

The sequence came from a girl aged 5-17 years in good health and CMV-seropositive. Rearrangement joined TRBV6-5 to TRBJ1-1; too little of a D gene remains to name it. Sequenced material: PBMCs. The DNA sequence follows: TGTGCCAGCAGTGAACAGCGGGACACTGAAGCTTTCTTT. Translated, it gives CASSEQRDTEAFF.